One sample yielded the 31 T cell receptor beta chains listed below, sequenced in a study of monozygotic twins with inflammatory bowel disease. No DNA is given; TCRdb re-called the 5' RACE reads and lists each CDR3 protein once. The sample has about 43,000 distinct CDR3 sequences. The sequenced sample consisted of blood. These receptor sequences come from a human donor with ulcerative colitis or Crohn's disease, or a healthy co-twin of an affected twin (not recorded which).

V gene TRBV7-2 combines with J gene TRBJ1-5. Germline-derived CDR1 and CDR2 are SGHTA and FQGNSA. The CDR3 is 13 amino acids. CDR3 loop: CASSLSRNQPQHF.

The V and J genes are TRBV12-3 or TRBV12-4 and TRBJ1-2; as DNA is missing, the TRBD1 call by TCRdb cannot be tested. CDR3 length: 14 residues. The CDR3: CASSIGQGNYGYTF.

V usage is TRBV5-1 and J usage is TRBJ2-7; TCRdb's D call of TRBD1 is untestable without DNA. Germline CDR1 reads SGHRS; CDR2 reads YFSETQ. The CDR3 runs 16 residues. The CDR3 sequence: CASSISTGTTAYEQYF.

The rearrangement uses TRBV28 and TRBJ2-5; TCRdb's assignment of TRBD2 cannot be checked, as there is no DNA. This CDR3 has 17 residues. CDR1 MDHEN and CDR2 SYDVKM come from the germline V gene. The CDR3 region is CASSFTGTSGGGETQYF.

The V call is TRBV5-1, the J call TRBJ2-4. The CDR3 runs 14 residues. CDR1 is SGHRS and CDR2 is YFSETQ in the germline V gene. CDR3 loop: CASSLASGENIQYF.

This CDR3 is CASSPRTDRSYEQYF. The V and J genes are TRBV5-1 and TRBJ2-7; there is no DNA to check the TCRdb D call of TRBD1. The CDR3 runs to 15 residues. Germline assignment: CDR1 SGHRS and CDR2 YFSETQ.

This chain uses TRBV7-8 with TRBJ2-5; the D gene TCRdb calls, TRBD2, cannot be checked with no DNA. CDR3 length equals 17 residues. CDR1 is SGHVS and CDR2 is FQNEAQ in the germline V gene. The CDR3 loop reads CASRPGTSGGAGETQYF.

J is TRBJ1-2 and V is TRBV6-5; TCRdb names TRBD1, which stays unverified in the absence of DNA. The CDR3 covers 12 residues. Germline CDR1 and CDR2: MNHEY and SVGAGI. The CDR3 region is CASSYTGDGYTF.

According to its frequency, this clonotype is medium-sized. The chain links TRBV2 to TRBJ2-3; there is no DNA to check the TCRdb D call of TRBD1. The germline V gene encodes CDR1 SNHLY and CDR2 FYNNEI. The CDR3 spans 13 residues. The CDR3: CARGQENTDTQYF. The complete variable domain, with remaining parts taken from reference TRBV2 and TRBJ2-3, reads EPEVTQTPSHQVTQMGQEVILRCVPISNHLYFYWYRQILGQKVEFLVSFYNNEISEKSEIFDDQFSVERPDGSNFTLKIRSTKLEDSAMYFCARGQENTDTQYFGPGTRLTVL.

The chain couples TRBV5-1 to TRBJ2-1; absent DNA, TCRdb's TRBD2 call cannot be checked. The CDR3 length is 16 residues. Germline lookup yields CDR1 SGHRS and CDR2 YFSETQ. This CDR3 reads CASSFGGTSSVNEQFF.

The V gene is TRBV6-2 or TRBV6-3, the J gene TRBJ1-5; the TCRdb D gene call, TRBD1, has no DNA to confirm it. Germline V gives CDR1 MNHEY, CDR2 SVGEGT. The CDR3 sequence is 20 residues long. The CDR3 sequence is CASSPDRDRKGDYSNQPQHF.

The CDR3 spells CASRSSGYEQYF. The chain combines TRBV2 with TRBJ2-7. The CDR3 covers 12 residues. Germline CDR1 SNHLY, CDR2 FYNNEI.

J is TRBJ2-7 and V is TRBV7-9. The CDR3 loop spans 12 amino acids. Germline values: CDR1 SEHNR, CDR2 FQNEAQ (reference sequence). The CDR3 region is CASSSSLYEQYF.

V gene TRBV3-1 combines with J gene TRBJ2-1; there is no DNA to check the TCRdb D call of TRBD1. Germline CDR1 reads LGHDT; CDR2 reads YNNKEL (reference sequence). The CDR3 loop spans 15 amino acids. The CDR3 reads CASGTRDREMDEQFF.

The rearrangement joins TRBV7-2 to TRBJ1-5; with no DNA, the TCRdb D assignment of TRBD1 cannot be verified. In germline, CDR1 is SGHTA, CDR2 FQGNSA. This CDR3 has 15 residues. CDR3 in amino acids: CASSLAQGAKGPQHF.

CDR3: CASSLGGEILRTTEAFF. The V and J genes are TRBV4-1 and TRBJ1-1; TCRdb returns TRBD1, unconfirmable since there is no DNA. Germline lookup yields CDR1 MGHRA and CDR2 YSYEKL. There are 17 residues in the CDR3.

This chain connects TRBV27 to TRBJ2-3; the TCRdb D gene call, TRBD2, has no DNA to confirm it. The CDR3 spans 15 residues. Germline-derived CDR1 and CDR2 are MNHEY and SMNVEV (reference sequence). The chain's CDR3 is CASNTAGYITDTQYF.

The genes are TRBV19 and TRBJ2-1; TCRdb gives TRBD2 as the D gene, but with no DNA this cannot be confirmed. Germline V gene sequence: CDR1 LNHDA, CDR2 SQIVND (reference sequence). CDR3 length: 16 residues. The CDR3 sequence: CASSPARLALYNEQFF.

The chain carries TRBV13 and TRBJ2-7; the TCRdb D gene call, TRBD2, has no DNA to confirm it. There are 15 residues in the CDR3. Germline CDR1 PRHDT, CDR2 FYEKMQ (reference sequence). CDR3: CASSLGLAGEKEQYF.

The CDR3: CASSPYRGRGETQYF. V and J are TRBV28 and TRBJ2-5; the TRBD1 assignment by TCRdb is unverifiable without DNA. Germline loops: CDR1 MDHEN, CDR2 SYDVKM. The CDR3 runs to 15 residues.

This chain connects TRBV28 to TRBJ2-1; without DNA, the TCRdb call of TRBD1 cannot be checked. Per germline, CDR1 MDHEN and CDR2 SYDVKM. The CDR3 totals 16 residues. The CDR3 region is CASSFQGQGLYNEQFF.

This chain connects TRBV19 to TRBJ2-3. The germline V gene encodes CDR1 LNHDA and CDR2 SQIVND (reference sequence). CDR3 length: 15 amino acids. The CDR3 protein is CASRISAASTDTQYF.

The CDR3 protein is CASFTGGWGTEAFF. The J gene is TRBJ1-1, the V gene TRBV11-2; no DNA is available, so the TRBD1 call from TCRdb remains unchecked. Germline CDR1 SGHAT, CDR2 FQNNGV. The CDR3 spans 14 residues.

The chain uses TRBV5-6 and TRBJ2-1. Germline V CDR1 and CDR2: SGHDT, YYEEEE. CDR3 length equals 13 residues. The CDR3: CASSFTSYNEQFF.

V gene TRBV5-1 combines with J gene TRBJ2-7; checking the TCRdb D call of TRBD1 is not possible without DNA. This CDR3 spans 16 amino acids. Germline-derived CDR1 and CDR2 are SGHRS and YFSETQ. The CDR3 protein is CASSWTERAGTPQQYF. Drawing the rest from reference TRBV5-1 and TRBJ2-7, the complete variable domain is KAGVTQTPRYLIKTRGQQVTLSCSPISGHRSVSWYQQTPGQGLQFLFEYFSETQRNKGNFPGRFSGRQFSNSRSEMNVSTLELGDSALYLCASSWTERAGTPQQYFGPGTRLTVT.

The chain links TRBV4-1 to TRBJ2-7; lacking DNA, the TRBD2 call made by TCRdb goes unchecked. CDR1 MGHRA and CDR2 YSYEKL come from the germline V gene. CDR3 length: 15 amino acids. The CDR3 loop is CASSPSSVLPYEQYF.

The rearrangement links TRBV6-2 or TRBV6-3 to TRBJ2-5. CDR1 MNHEY and CDR2 SVGEGT come from the germline V gene. The CDR3 contains 12 residues. The CDR3: CASSPTDETQYF.

This chain's CDR3 is CSVIGGQGVFNEQFF. The V gene is TRBV29-1, the J gene TRBJ2-1; TCRdb designates TRBD1, a call that cannot be tested without DNA. Per germline, CDR1 SQVTM and CDR2 ANQGSEA. This CDR3 contains 15 residues.

The CDR3 loop is CASSLDNQPQHF. The chain links TRBV7-9 to TRBJ1-5. The CDR3 runs 12 residues. CDR1 and CDR2 from the germline V gene are SEHNR and FQNEAQ (reference sequence).

V is TRBV19 and J is TRBJ2-7; TCRdb's D call, TRBD2, is unchecked because there is no DNA. The CDR3 runs to 16 residues. Germline lookup yields CDR1 LNHDA and CDR2 SQIVND (reference sequence). The CDR3 protein is CASTRTRDSNRHEQYF.

The chain recombines TRBV20-1 with TRBJ1-1. The CDR3 length is 13 residues. Germline CDR1 DFQATT, CDR2 SNEGSKA (reference sequence). CDR3 region: CSASALSGSEAFF.